In this sample, the clone carrying this T cell receptor (beta chain) turned up a few times. Its matching antigen is unknown. These data are taken from a study of STAT5B mutations in CD4+ large granular lymphocyte leukemia. The assay was immunoSEQ multiplex PCR, and TCRdb's table has in-frame clones only and misses some. The table records roughly 30,000 clones, under 80% of them present only once. Germline loops: CDR1 ENHRY, CDR2 SYGVKD. This CDR3 is 15 amino acids long. V gave up 6 bases and J gave up 1 base; unmatched junction bases: 5. Points from the study as a whole: Top patient clones used TRBV06 genes more often: 8/27 versus 2/35 in controls.

This receptor was obtained from a human donor in good health. The chain carries TRBV10-3 and TRBJ2-2, with 7 nucleotides matching TRBD1. The source material was CD4+ T cells from blood buffy coats. The CDR3 DNA reads TGTGCCATCAGGGGGGACAGCCAGAACACCGGGGAGCTGTTTTTT. Amino acids: CAIRGDSQNTGELFF.